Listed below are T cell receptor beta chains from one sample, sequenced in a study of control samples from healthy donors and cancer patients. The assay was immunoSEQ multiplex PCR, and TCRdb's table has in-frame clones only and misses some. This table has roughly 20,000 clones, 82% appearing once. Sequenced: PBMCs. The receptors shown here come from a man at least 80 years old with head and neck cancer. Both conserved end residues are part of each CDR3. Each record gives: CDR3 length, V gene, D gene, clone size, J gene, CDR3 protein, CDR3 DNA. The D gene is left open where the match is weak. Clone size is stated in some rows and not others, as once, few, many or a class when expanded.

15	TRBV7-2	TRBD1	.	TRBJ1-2	CASSLSVPGGRGYTF	TGTGCCAGCAGCTTATCGGTTCCAGGGGGCCGGGGCTACACCTTC
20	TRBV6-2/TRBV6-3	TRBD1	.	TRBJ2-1	CASSYSRDRYTRSSYNEQFF	TGTGCCAGCAGTTACTCAAGGGACAGGTACACCAGGAGCTCCTACAATGAGCAGTTCTTC
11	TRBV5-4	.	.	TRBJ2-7	CASSGTYEQYF	TGTGCCAGCAGCGGAACCTACGAGCAGTACTTC
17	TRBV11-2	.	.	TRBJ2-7	CASSQNRVGVSSYEQYF	TGTGCCAGCAGCCAGAACCGTGTGGGGGTGAGTTCCTACGAGCAGTACTTC
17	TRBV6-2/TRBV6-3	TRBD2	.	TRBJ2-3	CASSPRAGLESTDTQYF	TGTGCCAGCAGTCCCAGGGCTGGACTAGAGAGCACAGATACGCAGTATTTT
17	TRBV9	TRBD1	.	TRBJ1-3	CASSGGPGGLLGNTIYF	TGTGCCAGCAGCGGGGGGCCAGGGGGTTTATTGGGAAACACCATATATTTT
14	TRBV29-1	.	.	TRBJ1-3	CSVEQGFSGNTIYF	TGCAGCGTTGAGCAAGGATTCTCTGGAAACACCATATATTTT
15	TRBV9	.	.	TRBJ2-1	CASSVDGGLYNEQFF	TGTGCCAGCAGCGTAGACGGGGGGCTTTACAATGAGCAGTTCTTC
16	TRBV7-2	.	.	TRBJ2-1	CASSLARWGAIYEQFF	TGTGCCAGCAGCTTAGCGCGGTGGGGGGCTATCTATGAGCAGTTCTTC
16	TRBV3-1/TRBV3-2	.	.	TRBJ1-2	CASSPIDQTVGRGYTF	TGTGCCAGCAGCCCAATAGACCAGACCGTCGGTCGGGGCTACACCTTC
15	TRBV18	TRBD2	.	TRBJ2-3	CASSSLAGATDTQYF	TGTGCCAGCTCATCACTAGCGGGGGCCACAGATACGCAGTATTTT
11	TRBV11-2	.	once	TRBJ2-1	CASSMGLSQFF	TGTGCCAGCAGCATGGGACTGTCGCAGTTCTTC
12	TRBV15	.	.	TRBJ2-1	CATSRDGGEQFF	TGTGCCACCAGCAGAGATGGGGGTGAGCAGTTCTTC
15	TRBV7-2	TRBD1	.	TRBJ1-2	CASSLRQGAFYGYTF	TGTGCCAGCAGCTTACGGCAGGGGGCTTTTTATGGCTACACCTTC
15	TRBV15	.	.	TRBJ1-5	CATSREGTVNQPQHF	TGTGCCACCAGCAGGGAAGGGACGGTCAATCAGCCCCAGCATTTT
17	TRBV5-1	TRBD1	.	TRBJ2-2	CASSFRLGTARTGELFF	TGCGCCAGCAGCTTCCGCCTTGGGACAGCCCGCACCGGGGAGCTGTTTTTT
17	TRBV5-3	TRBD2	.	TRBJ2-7	CARSPRTSGGSSYEQYF	TGTGCCAGAAGCCCCAGGACTAGCGGGGGGAGCTCCTACGAGCAGTACTTC
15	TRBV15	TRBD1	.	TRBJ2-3	CATRGGTGGTDTQYF	TGTGCCACCAGGGGGGGGACAGGGGGCACAGATACGCAGTATTTT
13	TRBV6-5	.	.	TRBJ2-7	CASSYSATAPLHF	TGTGCCAGCAGTTACTCGGCGACAGCACCACTACACTTC
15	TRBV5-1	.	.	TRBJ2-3	CASSLAPGEQDTQYF	TGCGCCAGCAGCTTGGCCCCAGGGGAGCAAGATACGCAGTATTTT
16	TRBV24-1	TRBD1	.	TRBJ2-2	CATSDADRGLAGELFF	TGTGCCACCAGTGATGCGGACAGGGGGCTTGCCGGGGAGCTGTTTTTT
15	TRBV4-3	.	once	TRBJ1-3	CASSQDRFSGNTIYF	TGCGCCAGCAGCCAAGACCGATTCTCTGGAAACACCATATATTTT
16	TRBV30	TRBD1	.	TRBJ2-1	CAWRPTGASSYNEQFF	TGTGCCTGGAGGCCTACAGGGGCCAGCTCCTACAATGAGCAGTTCTTC
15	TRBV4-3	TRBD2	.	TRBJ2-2	CASSQAGGNTGELFF	TGCGCCAGCAGCCAAGCGGGAGGAAACACCGGGGAGCTGTTTTTT
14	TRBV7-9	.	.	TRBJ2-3	CASSSTGFKDTQYF	TGTGCCAGCAGCTCTACAGGGTTCAAAGATACGCAGTATTTT
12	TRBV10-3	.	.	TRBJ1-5	CAISDEYQPQHF	TGTGCCATCAGTGACGAGTATCAGCCCCAGCATTTT
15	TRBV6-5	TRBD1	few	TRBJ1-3	CASRADRESGNTIYF	TGTGCCAGCAGAGCGGACAGGGAAAGTGGAAACACCATATATTTT
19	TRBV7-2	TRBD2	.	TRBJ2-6	CASSLVVVAGGSGANVLTF	TGTGCCAGCAGCTTAGTGGTTGTAGCGGGGGGCTCTGGGGCCAACGTCCTGACTTTC
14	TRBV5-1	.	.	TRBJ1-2	CASSLAGGGYGYTF	TGCGCCAGCAGCTTGGCCGGGGGAGGCTATGGCTACACCTTC
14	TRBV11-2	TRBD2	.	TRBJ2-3	CASSLRGVTDTQYF	TGTGCCAGCAGCTTGCGGGGGGTCACAGATACGCAGTATTTT
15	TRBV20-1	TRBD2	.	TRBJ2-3	CSASRPGGGPDTQYF	TGCAGTGCTAGTCGGCCCGGGGGGGGCCCAGATACGCAGTATTTT
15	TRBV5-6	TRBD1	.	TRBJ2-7	CASSVGTGGYYEQYF	TGTGCCAGCAGCGTCGGGACAGGGGGTTACTACGAGCAGTACTTC
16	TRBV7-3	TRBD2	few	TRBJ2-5	CASSPTSGGALETQYF	TGTGCCAGCAGCCCGACTAGCGGGGGGGCTTTAGAGACCCAGTACTTC
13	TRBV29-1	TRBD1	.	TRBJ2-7	CSVQSTGGNEQYF	TGCAGCGTCCAATCGACAGGGGGCAACGAGCAGTACTTC
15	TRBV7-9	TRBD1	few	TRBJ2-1	CASSLLQGIRYEQFF	TGTGCCAGCAGCTTGTTACAGGGGATTAGATATGAGCAGTTCTTC
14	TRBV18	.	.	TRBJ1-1	CASSPQGENTEAFF	TGTGCCAGCTCACCACAGGGGGAGAACACTGAAGCTTTCTTT
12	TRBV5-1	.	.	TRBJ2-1	CASSLEGTEQFF	TGCGCCAGCAGCTTGGAGGGAACTGAGCAGTTCTTC
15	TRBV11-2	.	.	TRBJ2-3	CASSLELVWTDTQYF	TGTGCCAGCAGCTTAGAATTAGTGTGGACAGATACGCAGTATTTT
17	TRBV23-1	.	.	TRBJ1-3	CASSQSRQGLGGNTIYF	TGCGCCAGCAGTCAATCTCGGCAGGGGCTCGGGGGAAACACCATATATTTT
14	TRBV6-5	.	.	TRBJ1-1	CASRTPVSNTEAFF	TGTGCCAGCAGGACTCCAGTTTCGAACACTGAAGCTTTCTTT
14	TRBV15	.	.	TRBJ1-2	CATSLRRDNYGYTF	TGTGCCACCAGCCTTAGGAGGGATAACTATGGCTACACCTTC
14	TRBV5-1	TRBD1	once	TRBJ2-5	CASIGTGAPETQYF	TGCGCCAGCATCGGGACAGGGGCTCCAGAGACCCAGTACTTC
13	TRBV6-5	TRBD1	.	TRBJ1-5	CASSFTGDQPQHF	TGTGCCAGCAGTTTTACAGGGGACCAGCCCCAGCATTTT
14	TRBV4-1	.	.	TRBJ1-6	CASSQDPGAPPLHF	TGCGCCAGCAGCCAAGATCCCGGGGCCCCACCCCTCCACTTT
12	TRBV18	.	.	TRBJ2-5	CASSPPEETQYF	TGTGCCAGCTCACCACCGGAAGAGACCCAGTACTTC
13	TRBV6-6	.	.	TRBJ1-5	CASARGLNQPQHF	TGTGCCAGCGCGAGGGGCTTGAATCAGCCCCAGCATTTT
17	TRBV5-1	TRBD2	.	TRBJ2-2	CASNPAAGGANTGELFF	TGCGCCAGCAACCCAGCGGCGGGGGGCGCGAACACCGGGGAGCTGTTTTTT
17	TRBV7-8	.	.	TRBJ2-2	CASSSLQGRSNTGELFF	TGTGCCAGCAGCTCGTTACAGGGTCGCTCGAACACCGGGGAGCTGTTTTTT
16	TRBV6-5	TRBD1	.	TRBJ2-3	CASSYAGTGGGDTQYF	TGTGCCAGCAGTTACGCCGGGACAGGGGGAGGCGATACGCAGTATTTT